Shown below are 13 T cell receptor beta chains from a single sample sequenced in a study of T cells in Graves' hyperthyroidism and ophthalmopathy (dated by TCRdb to about 2019). Libraries were built with multiplex PCR. Instrument used: Illumina HiSeq 2000. The TCR beta CDR3 regions were amplified from the RNA transcripts. The first round of RT-PCR for the TCR CDR3 was performed with the HTBI primer set and the Qiagen OneStep RT-PCR kit. TCRdb reworked the public reads: Q25 trimming with fastp, MiXCR clone assembly, productive beta chains retained. Entries that share a CDR3 protein sequence are merged under the most common genes and DNA. In all, the sample holds about 640,000 distinct CDR3 sequences, and more than 12% of those were seen once. Of the sample, around 12% falls within the top ten clones. Sequencing was performed on blood. Receptor source: a woman between 45 and 60 years old with Graves' ophthalmopathy.

The chain employs TRBV7-3 and TRBJ2-3; TRBD2 agrees at 8 bases. This CDR3 region has 17 residues. V dropped 5 bases and J dropped 4; count of bases not matched to a gene: 14. Germline CDR1 reads SGHTA; CDR2 reads FQGTGA. The CDR3 region is CASSPNAGGIRADTQYF. The CDR3 coding sequence is TGTGCCAGCAGCCCTAATGCGGGGGGCATTAGAGCAGATACGCAGTATTTT.

This clonotype was seen ten or more times. The chain combines TRBV11-2 with TRBJ2-1; D is uncertain. V was cut by 2 bases and J by 7 bases, with 12 bases left in between. CDR3 length equals 14 residues. Germline V gives CDR1 SGHAT, CDR2 FQNNGV. CDR3 DNA sequence: TGTGCCAGCAGCTTAAGAATTCGGACGAATGAGCAGTTCTTC. This gives the protein CASSLRIRTNEQFF.

In its sample, this clonotype was seen many times. The rearrangement joins TRBV7-2 to TRBJ2-6; 11 nucleotides agree with TRBD2. Germline CDR1 and CDR2: SGHTA and FQGNSA. The V and J ends lost 5 bases and 1 base, in that order; junction bases with no gene match: 13. The length of the CDR3 is 20 residues. The CDR3: CASSTRTSGLLLSGANVLTF. CDR3 DNA: TGTGCCAGCAGCACACGGACTAGCGGGCTTTTACTATCTGGGGCCAACGTCCTGACTTTC.

This clonotype has at least ten counts. The chain joins TRBV7-8 to TRBJ2-1, with TRBD1 identical over 8 bases. Per the germline V gene, CDR1 is SGHVS and CDR2 is FQNEAQ. J was trimmed by 1 base and V by 6 bases; bases with no gene match: 5. The CDR3 is 15 residues long. The CDR3: CASRGDRGSYNEQFF. Here the CDR3 DNA reads TGTGCCAGCAGGGGAGACAGGGGATCCTACAATGAGCAGTTCTTC. Together with reference TRBV7-8 and TRBJ2-1, the CDR3 gives the full variable domain: GAGVSQSPRYKVAKRGQDVALRCDPISGHVSLFWYQQALGQGPEFLTYFQNEAQLDKSGLPSDRFFAERPEGSVSTLKIQRTQQEDSAVYLCASRGDRGSYNEQFFGPGTRLTVL.

This clonotype was picked up a small number of times. V usage is TRBV20-1 and J usage is TRBJ2-2; D gene unclear. From germline, CDR1 is DFQATT and CDR2 SNEGSKA (reference sequence). The CDR3 contains 16 residues. Between the trimmed V and J ends, which lost 0 bases and 7 bases, there was a span of 18 bases. CDR3 bases: TGCAGTGCTAGAGATCTAGGCATAACAGTTAACGGGGAGCTGTTTTTT. The encoded protein is CSARDLGITVNGELFF.

The rearrangement links TRBV7-9 to TRBJ1-1; D is perhaps TRBD1 (6 bases). Germline assignment: CDR1 SEHNR and CDR2 FQNEAQ (reference sequence). Trimming stripped 5 bases from V and 6 bases from J, with 13 bases between. The length of the CDR3 is 13 residues. The CDR3 DNA is TGTGCCAGCAGCGCCCGACAGGAGGCTGAAGCTTTCTTT. It codes for CASSARQEAEAFF.

This chain uses TRBV4-3 with TRBJ2-1; D gene unclear. The CDR3 consists of 15 residues. Trimming stripped 0 bases from V and 7 bases from J, with 13 bases between. Looked up from germline, CDR1 is LGHNA and CDR2 is YSLEER. The CDR3 sequence: CASSQDGGLGNEQFF. In nucleotides, the CDR3 is TGCGCCAGCAGCCAAGATGGTGGATTGGGGAATGAGCAGTTCTTC.

This clonotype was seen repeatedly, ten times or more. The chain is built from TRBV12-3 or TRBV12-4 and TRBJ1-1; 8 bases are a match to TRBD1. The CDR3 consists of 14 residues. With V trimmed by 7 bases and J by 5 bases, 9 bases remained unmatched. The CDR3 region has the DNA TGTGCCAGCACCCTAGGACAGGGTGTGACTGAAGCTTTCTTT. Protein sequence: CASTLGQGVTEAFF.

This clonotype was picked up many times. The chain is built from TRBV28 and TRBJ2-7, with TRBD2 matching over 8 bases. V lost 6 bases to trimming and J lost 3 bases; unmatched junction nucleotides: 10. The germline V gene encodes CDR1 MDHEN and CDR2 SYDVKM. CDR3 size: 15 residues. Here the CDR3 DNA reads TGTGCCAGCAGAGGACAGATAGCGGGGCACTACGAGCAGTACTTC. Translation gives CASRGQIAGHYEQYF.

This clonotype has at least ten counts. The V call is TRBV7-2, the J call TRBJ1-1; 7 bases agree with TRBD1. The CDR3 runs to 15 residues. In germline, CDR1 is SGHTA, CDR2 FQGNSA. Trimming removed 5 bases from V and 3 bases from J; junction bases left unmatched: 9. CDR3 amino acids: CASSPQTGWHTEAFF. As DNA, the CDR3 is TGTGCCAGCAGCCCCCAGACAGGGTGGCACACTGAAGCTTTCTTT.

This clonotype appeared many times. V gene TRBV30 combines with J gene TRBJ2-7; D gene unclear. Trimming took off 4 bases at V and 1 base at J, with 8 bases between the two ends. Germline CDR1 GTSNPN, CDR2 SVGIG (reference sequence). This CDR3 region has 12 residues. CDR3 nucleotides: TGTGCCTGGACCGTTGGGTCCTACGAGCAGTACTTC. Its protein product is CAWTVGSYEQYF.

This sequence joins TRBV30 and TRBJ2-6; D might be TRBD1 (5 bases). Germline CDR1 reads GTSNPN; CDR2 reads SVGIG (reference sequence). The V and J ends lost 1 base and 0 bases respectively, with 13 bases between them. This CDR3 is 17 amino acids long. The DNA for the CDR3 is TGTGCCTGGAGTGACCGACAGATACCCTCTGGGGCCAACGTCCTGACTTTC. Protein: CAWSDRQIPSGANVLTF.

V is TRBV28 and J is TRBJ2-3; no definite D call. The CDR3 length is 16 residues. The germline CDR1 and CDR2 sequences are MDHEN and SYDVKM. V was trimmed by 4 bases and J by 2 bases, leaving 16 bases between them. Written as DNA, the CDR3 is TGTGCCAGCAGTTACTCGTGGGTGGTTGCCACAGATACGCAGTATTTT. It yields the protein CASSYSWVVATDTQYF.